This passage covers 15 T cell receptor beta chains from one sample sequenced in a study of long-term antiretroviral therapy in people with HIV. Survey level was the resolution at which the v3.0 immunoSEQ assay ran. TCRdb keeps only in-frame clones here, not all; method: immunoSEQ multiplex PCR. The profile covers 26,000 or so clones, with about three quarters appearing a single time and 9.3% taken by the ten largest. Sample: unsorted PBMCs, taken 1.5 years before starting antiretroviral therapy. The source is a man between 18 and 29 years old with HIV.

This rearrangement joins TRBV27 to TRBJ1-2; D unresolved. V was shortened by 6 bases and J by 2 bases, with 10 bases between the two germline ends. CDR3 size: 13 residues. Germline CDR1 MNHEY, CDR2 SMNVEV (reference sequence). The DNA for the CDR3 is TGTGCCAGCAGCCCCTCTCGGAACTATGGCTACACCTTC. It yields the protein CASSPSRNYGYTF.

This clone was counted a few times. The rearrangement uses TRBV19 and TRBJ1-3, with a possible D match to TRBD1 (5 bases). CDR1 and CDR2 from the germline V gene are LNHDA and SQIVND (reference sequence). With 3 bases removed from V and 0 bases from J, the gap between germline ends came to 15 bases. The CDR3 consists of 17 residues. In DNA form, the CDR3 reads TGTGCCAGTAGTATCCCGACAGACCTCAACTCTGGAAACACCATATATTTT. Encoded protein: CASSIPTDLNSGNTIYF.

The rearrangement links TRBV4-1 to TRBJ2-5, with 9 bases lining up with TRBD1. The CDR3 is made up of 15 amino acids. The V gene's germline CDR1 is MGHRA and CDR2 YSYEKL. V shed 10 bases and J 5 bases; nucleotides not matched to a gene: 14. The DNA of the CDR3 is TGCGCCACCTCAATTGGACAGGGGAAAGGGGAGACCCAGTACTTC. It encodes CATSIGQGKGETQYF.

This clone was recorded only once. The rearrangement links TRBV9 to TRBJ2-1; D is uncertain. Germline V CDR1 and CDR2: SGDLS, YYNGEE. This CDR3 spans 16 amino acids. Trimming left V 3 bases short and J 4 bases short, with 17 bases between. This chain's CDR3 is CASSADEYPRYNEQFF. CDR3 sequence (DNA): TGTGCCAGCAGCGCAGACGAGTACCCCCGATACAATGAGCAGTTCTTC. The full variable domain, its missing parts supplied by reference TRBV9 and TRBJ2-1, is DSGVTQTPKHLITATGQRVTLRCSPRSGDLSVYWYQQSLDQGLQFLIQYYNGEERAKGNILERFSAQQFPDLHSELNLSSLELGDSALYFCASSADEYPRYNEQFFGPGTRLTVL.

The chain joins TRBV7-8 to TRBJ1-3; D is perhaps TRBD1 (5 bases). The V and J ends lost 5 bases and 0 bases respectively, with 17 bases between them. This CDR3 contains 17 residues. Germline V CDR1 and CDR2: SGHVS, FQNEAQ. The CDR3 loop is CASSPTFRGPSGNTIYF. The CDR3 DNA reads as TGTGCCAGCAGCCCCACCTTCCGGGGCCCCTCTGGAAACACCATATATTTT.

This chain links TRBV11-2 with TRBJ2-1; D may be TRBD1 or TRBD2 (5 bases each). Germline-derived CDR1 and CDR2 are SGHAT and FQNNGV. The CDR3 spans 17 residues. The V end was cut by 1 base, the J end by 0 bases, with 13 bases between. The DNA for the CDR3 is TGTGCCAGCAGCTTAGTTGACCGGGACGGCTCCTACAATGAGCAGTTCTTC. It translates to CASSLVDRDGSYNEQFF.

The V and J genes are TRBV7-2 and TRBJ2-7; TRBD2 is a possible D gene (6 bases). Between the trimmed V and J ends, which lost 1 base and 6 bases, there was a span of 16 bases. Germline CDR1 is SGHTA and CDR2 is FQGNSA. This CDR3 is 15 amino acids long. CDR3 sequence (DNA): TGTGCCAGCAGCTTAGTACCGACTAGTGACGGCGAGCAGTACTTC. Translating gives CASSLVPTSDGEQYF.

Only a few counts were recorded for this clone. V is TRBV18 and J is TRBJ1-3, with no clear D. The V gene lost 4 bases and the J gene lost 6 bases, with 4 bases spanning the gap. The CDR3 totals 11 residues. CDR1 and CDR2 from the germline V gene are KGHSH and LQKENI. In DNA, the CDR3 is TGTGCCAGCTCACGTGAAAACACCATATATTTT. Translating gives CASSRENTIYF.

CDR3 region: CASSPAGYEQYF. As DNA, the CDR3 is TGTGCCAGCTCACCGGCGGGTTACGAGCAGTACTTC. The chain has TRBV18 and TRBJ2-7; possibly TRBD2 for D (5 bases). The CDR3 has 12 residues. Trimming removed 3 bases at V and 4 bases at J, with 7 bases between. CDR1 is KGHSH, CDR2 LQKENI, per germline.

The gene calls are TRBV28 and TRBJ2-1; 12 bases map to TRBD2. The V gene end was trimmed by 6 bases and the J gene end by 8 bases; junction bases not matched to a gene: 2. The CDR3 totals 13 residues. Germline CDR1 and CDR2: MDHEN and SYDVKM. In nucleotides, the CDR3 is TGTGCCAGCAGGACTAGCGGGAGCGATGAGCAGTTCTTC. Translation gives CASRTSGSDEQFF.

The chain combines TRBV9 with TRBJ2-3; possible D gene TRBD2, 5 bases. The CDR3 runs to 15 residues. Trimming left V 1 base short and J 1 base short, with 10 bases between. CDR1 is SGDLS, CDR2 YYNGEE, per germline. The CDR3 loop reads CASSVTDWGTDTQYF. CDR3 nucleotide sequence: TGTGCCAGCAGCGTAACGGACTGGGGCACAGATACGCAGTATTTT.

As regards this clone: Other nucleotide sequences from this sample produce the same CDR3. The gene calls are TRBV6-6 and TRBJ2-1; D unclear. In germline, CDR1 is MNHNY, CDR2 SVGAGI (reference sequence). This CDR3 has 13 amino acids. V was trimmed by 6 bases and J by 0 bases, leaving 6 bases between them. The CDR3 protein is CASRTDSYNEQFF. The CDR3 DNA reads TGTGCCAGCAGGACTGACTCCTACAATGAGCAGTTCTTC.

The V call is TRBV19, the J call TRBJ2-1; D gene unclear. This CDR3 region has 12 residues. V was trimmed by 0 bases and J by 6 bases, leaving 3 bases between them. CDR1 and CDR2 (germline): LNHDA, SQIVND (reference sequence). CDR3 residues: CASSIDRNEQFF. The CDR3 nucleotides are TGTGCCAGTAGTATAGACCGCAATGAGCAGTTCTTC.

V usage is TRBV18 and J usage is TRBJ2-1; 12 bases map to TRBD2. The CDR3 has 16 residues. V dropped 8 bases and J dropped 5; count of bases not matched to a gene: 10. Germline lookup yields CDR1 KGHSH and CDR2 LQKENI. CDR3 sequence: CASHPSSGGGHNEQFF. CDR3 nucleotide sequence: TGTGCCAGCCACCCATCTAGCGGGGGGGGACACAATGAGCAGTTCTTC.

This clone came up a few times. J is TRBJ1-5 and V is TRBV2, with 7 bases matching TRBD1. CDR3 size: 17 residues. The J segment lost 0 bases and the V segment lost 4 bases, leaving 9 bases of the junction unmatched. Per the germline V gene, CDR1 is SNHLY and CDR2 is FYNNEI. The CDR3 DNA sequence: TGTGCCAGCAGTGGTAGGGACAGAGGATATAGCAATCAGCCCCAGCATTTT. It specifies CASSGRDRGYSNQPQHF. Together with reference TRBV2 and TRBJ1-5, the CDR3 gives the full variable domain: EPEVTQTPSHQVTQMGQEVILRCVPISNHLYFYWYRQILGQKVEFLVSFYNNEISEKSEIFDDQFSVERPDGSNFTLKIRSTKLEDSAMYFCASSGRDRGYSNQPQHFGDGTRLSIL.